The 20 T cell receptor beta chains reported below all come from one sample, sequenced in a study of control samples from healthy donors and cancer patients. Some clones are missing from TCRdb's copy, which holds only in-frame ones; the method was immunoSEQ multiplex PCR. Among some 130,000 clones listed, over 80% were seen once. The sample consisted of blood. The receptor source for this set is a woman in her 50s in good health.

The count of this clone is one. The chain links TRBV4-2 to TRBJ1-2; D gene unclear. The CDR3 has 17 amino acids. V was trimmed by 1 base and J by 2 bases, leaving 17 bases between them. Germline assignment: CDR1 LGHNA and CDR2 YNFKEQ. The CDR3 spells CASSQVSAPAVNYGYTF. CDR3 DNA: TGTGCCAGCAGCCAAGTGTCTGCACCAGCCGTAAACTATGGCTACACCTTC.

The V gene is TRBV6-4, the J gene TRBJ2-3, with a possible D match to TRBD2 (6 bases). From germline, CDR1 is MRHNA and CDR2 SNTAGT. V gave up 6 bases and J gave up 0 bases, with 13 bases separating them. This CDR3 contains 15 residues. The DNA for the CDR3 is TGTGCCAGCAGCCATAGCGGAGGGAGCACAGATACGCAGTATTTT. Its translation: CASSHSGGSTDTQYF.

This clone came up once. V is TRBV5-1 and J is TRBJ2-3; a possible D gene is TRBD1 (5 bases). Trimming removed 3 bases at V and 5 bases at J, with 16 bases between. The germline V gene has CDR1 SGHRS and CDR2 YFSETQ. This CDR3 is 15 amino acids long. The CDR3 loop reads CASSSQGRQGDTQYF. CDR3 bases: TGCGCCAGCAGCTCGCAGGGCCGGCAGGGAGATACGCAGTATTTT.

The V call is TRBV2, the J call TRBJ2-1; D perhaps matches TRBD1 (5 bases). V lost 7 bases to trimming and J lost 2 bases, with 18 bases between them. This CDR3 region has 16 residues. The V gene's germline CDR1 is SNHLY and CDR2 FYNNEI. CDR3 DNA sequence: TGTGCCAGCACTCTCGATAGGGGTCTCCCCTACAATGAGCAGTTCTTC. Its protein is CASTLDRGLPYNEQFF.

The chain joins TRBV18 to TRBJ2-7; tentative D call: TRBD2 (7 bases). Germline-derived CDR1 and CDR2 are KGHSH and LQKENI. V was clipped by 4 bases and J by 6 bases, with 13 bases between them. The CDR3 length is 13 residues. CDR3: CASSLAGEGEQYF. The DNA of the CDR3 is TGTGCCAGCTCACTAGCAGGGGAGGGCGAGCAGTACTTC.

The rearrangement links TRBV27 to TRBJ1-5; a weak D match, TRBD1 (5 bases). CDR1 MNHEY and CDR2 SMNVEV come from the germline V gene (reference sequence). The CDR3 has 14 amino acids. Trimming left V 3 bases short and J 6 bases short, with 12 bases between. CDR3 in amino acids: CASSLGGGGQPQHF. CDR3 DNA sequence: TGTGCCAGCAGTTTGGGGGGAGGTGGTCAGCCCCAGCATTTT.

This chain links TRBV2 with TRBJ2-3, with 10 bases identical to TRBD2. V lost 4 bases and J lost 2; bases outside the gene matches: 3. Germline CDR1 reads SNHLY; CDR2 reads FYNNEI. The CDR3 covers 15 residues. The CDR3 DNA follows: TGTGCCAGCAGTGTACTAGCGGGATTCACAGATACGCAGTATTTT. This gives the protein CASSVLAGFTDTQYF. Filled out from reference TRBV2 and TRBJ2-3, the complete variable domain reads EPEVTQTPSHQVTQMGQEVILRCVPISNHLYFYWYRQILGQKVEFLVSFYNNEISEKSEIFDDQFSVERPDGSNFTLKIRSTKLEDSAMYFCASSVLAGFTDTQYFGPGTRLTVL.

The chain combines TRBV5-1 with TRBJ1-2; D is perhaps TRBD1 (6 bases). Trimming took off 5 bases at V and 4 bases at J, with 15 bases between the two ends. Looked up from germline, CDR1 is SGHRS and CDR2 is YFSETQ. The CDR3 is 14 residues long. The CDR3 DNA reads as TGCGCCAGCAGTTCGGACAGTGAGATCTATGGCTACACCTTC. This encodes CASSSDSEIYGYTF.

The rearrangement links TRBV5-1 to TRBJ1-2, with D tentatively TRBD1 (6 bases). The CDR3 is 15 residues long. The ends were cut back, 2 bases at V and 4 bases at J, with 15 bases in the middle. CDR1 is SGHRS and CDR2 is YFSETQ in the germline V gene. The CDR3 DNA sequence: TGCGCCAGCAGCTTCTCCCCCGGGACACGCTATGGCTACACCTTC. It translates to CASSFSPGTRYGYTF.

The chain recombines TRBV27 with TRBJ1-2; possibly TRBD1 for D (5 bases). Looked up from germline, CDR1 is MNHEY and CDR2 is SMNVEV (reference sequence). The CDR3 length is 15 residues. Trimming took 6 bases from V and 4 from J, leaving 18 bases between them. DNA for the CDR3: TGTGCCAGCAGCCGGAATCGGGACCAACTCTATGGCTACACCTTC. It yields the protein CASSRNRDQLYGYTF.

In its sample, this clone was seen a few times. This rearrangement joins TRBV3-1 (or the pseudogene TRBV3-2) to TRBJ2-3, with 8 bases matching TRBD2. Germline-derived CDR1 and CDR2 are LGHDT and YNNKEL (reference sequence). The CDR3 consists of 15 residues. The V and J ends lost 3 bases and 5 bases, in that order; junction bases with no gene match: 7. CDR3 residues: CASSQRGLVLDTQYF. In DNA form, the CDR3 reads TGTGCCAGCAGCCAGAGGGGACTAGTACTAGATACGCAGTATTTT.

V and J are TRBV6-1 and TRBJ2-4; maybe TRBD1 (5 bases). Trimming removed 0 bases at V and 7 bases at J, with 13 bases between. The CDR3 extends over 15 amino acids. CDR1 and CDR2 from the germline V gene are MNHNS and SASEGT. The CDR3 loop reads CASSEAGAGRNIQYF. CDR3 in DNA: TGTGCCAGCAGTGAAGCAGGGGCAGGGCGGAACATTCAGTACTTC.

This sequence joins TRBV6-1 and TRBJ1-2, with D unresolved. From germline, CDR1 is MNHNS and CDR2 SASEGT. V was pared by 2 bases and J by 5 bases, with 6 bases between. The CDR3 extends over 12 amino acids. The CDR3: CASSEYGYGYTF. CDR3 DNA sequence: TGTGCCAGCAGTGAATATGGGTATGGCTACACCTTC.

The V gene is TRBV5-1, the J gene TRBJ2-2; D perhaps matches TRBD1 (6 bases). This CDR3 is built from 15 residues. Germline values: CDR1 SGHRS, CDR2 YFSETQ. Trimming stripped 3 bases from V and 5 bases from J, with 14 bases between. DNA of the CDR3: TGCGCCAGCAGCTCGCCCACAGGGTTGACCGGGGAGCTGTTTTTT. Translation gives CASSSPTGLTGELFF.

The J gene is TRBJ2-1, the V gene TRBV5-6; 10 positions match TRBD2. CDR1 and CDR2 (germline): SGHDT, YYEEEE. Germline trimming cut 4 bases from V and 3 bases from J; bases unmatched to any gene: 4. The CDR3 sequence is 15 residues long. This CDR3 reads CASSQTSGDYNEQFF. The DNA of the CDR3 is TGTGCCAGCAGCCAAACTAGCGGGGACTACAATGAGCAGTTCTTC.

The V and J genes are TRBV4-1 and TRBJ1-1; 7 bases are shared with TRBD1. The CDR3 sequence is 13 residues long. The germline gives CDR1 MGHRA, CDR2 YSYEKL. Unmatched junction bases numbered 2, after V lost 4 bases and J lost 3 bases. In DNA form, the CDR3 reads TGCGCCAGCAGCCCCGGGACAGACACTGAAGCTTTCTTT. Its translation: CASSPGTDTEAFF.

V is TRBV29-1 and J is TRBJ2-1; perhaps D is TRBD1 or TRBD2 (5 bases each). Germline V lookup: CDR1 SQVTM, CDR2 ANQGSEA. V gave up 4 bases and J gave up 7 bases, with 11 bases separating them. The CDR3 has 12 residues. As DNA, the CDR3 is TGCAGCGTTGCCCAGGGACGAAATGAGCAGTTCTTC. Amino acid sequence: CSVAQGRNEQFF.

This chain links TRBV5-4 with TRBJ1-1; 12 bases match TRBD1. Germline loops: CDR1 SGHNT, CDR2 YYREEE (reference sequence). V trimming: 3 bases; J trimming: 0 bases; junction bases outside the gene matches: 6. This CDR3 has 17 amino acids. As DNA, the CDR3 is TGTGCCAGCAGCTCCGGGACAGGGGGCTTTATGAACACTGAAGCTTTCTTT. Its protein is CASSSGTGGFMNTEAFF.

A word on this clone: Other nucleotide sequences in the sample specify the same CDR3. The rearrangement uses TRBV7-8 and TRBJ2-1; D is unresolved. The germline CDR1 and CDR2 sequences are SGHVS and FQNEAQ. V lost 3 bases to trimming and J lost 6 bases, with 12 bases between them. The CDR3 is made up of 14 amino acids. CDR3 in amino acids: CASSFSGGPNEQFF. CDR3 coding DNA: TGTGCCAGCAGCTTCTCGGGCGGTCCCAATGAGCAGTTCTTC.

The chain carries TRBV6-6 and TRBJ1-1; D gene uncertain. Germline V gene data show CDR1 as MNHNY and CDR2 as SVGAGI (reference sequence). The V end lost 7 bases, the J end lost 4 bases, and 19 bases lay between the germline ends. This CDR3 is built from 15 residues. The CDR3 protein is CASTPPGKEVTEAFF. CDR3 in DNA: TGTGCCAGCACCCCTCCTGGGAAGGAAGTCACTGAAGCTTTCTTT.